This T cell receptor beta chain appears in the sequencing data of a study of cytomegalovirus exposure and HLA in healthy donors (dated by TCRdb to the late 2010s). With respect to the entire study: An earlier analysis of 587 of the donors reported about 280 Gb of sequence data and some 110 million unique TCR beta sequences obtained from around 170 million T cells. The number of donors typed differed by locus, with about 620-630 for A, B, C, DRB1 and DQB1, roughly 520 for DQA1, 606 for DPA1, and some 470 for DPB1. Because of strong linkage in the cohort, five DR-DQ haplotypes were treated as single units for association and clustering. Among the roughly 400 genotyped donors, around 79% belonged to the genetic ancestry cluster associated with self-reported Caucasian donors. In a later analysis, previously published TCR beta repertoires from fewer than 750 donors were re-analyzed and high-resolution HLA genotyping was added so that TCR occurrence patterns could be studied. The T cell repertoires of 666 subjects were profiled by immunosequencing and related to cytomegalovirus serostatus. An early release that covered approximately 600 HLA-typed donors contained around 300 gigabases of sequencing data and 70 million to 100 million unique TCR sequences. Both class I and class II loci were covered by HLA typing, at four-digit resolution. To predict cytomegalovirus infection status, the study combined high-throughput TCR immunosequencing, statistical association of individual TCRs with disease status, and machine learning. The aim of the study was to test whether cataloging public T cell receptors could identify signatures of past pathogen exposure. To decide whether each TCR beta V gene segment behaved as functional or pseudogenic, an earlier analysis of some 600 of the donors relied on high-throughput TCR beta sequencing. Besides the first cohort of roughly 640 subjects, a separate validation cohort made up of 120 different subjects was used. On average, around 240,000 unique TCR beta nucleotide sequences were sequenced per donor among some 430 genotyped donors of the cohort, with 15% to 20% of those sequences being non-productive. Donor age, sex, ethnicity and CMV serostatus were compiled together with the repertoire data. Rather than drawing on any new phenotypic data, the later analysis identified candidate immune exposures from TCR beta sequences and the way those sequences occurred across donors. A later genetic analysis took genome-wide SNP genotypes for 398 of the 666 donors and used that subset as a discovery cohort. All discovery cohort repertoires had been generated using a single sequencing platform.

On this clone itself: Its antigen is currently not known. The sample holds no much larger clone one base away, and base qualities are not on file.

The cohort consisted of 600 or so healthy bone marrow donors. All cohort members were sampled while nominally healthy, although unrecorded immune exposures were likely present. The donor was CMV seropositive and was included in the group of almost 300 seropositive cohort members. Every donor gave a peripheral blood sample, and the peripheral blood mononuclear cells from that sample were used for TCR beta sequencing. Genomic DNA was extracted from the blood cell samples with the Qiagen DNeasy Blood Extraction Kit. Overall study results and their limits: Most TCR sequences were observed very rarely across donors, whereas some public TCRs were present in many individuals. According to a later analysis, parvovirus B19, influenza, CMV and Epstein-Barr virus appeared linked to several top co-occurrence clusters. At a false discovery rate of 0.05, a later analysis linked some 17,000 TCR beta sequences to specific HLA alleles. In both the original and validation cohorts, the classifier was reported to diagnose cytomegalovirus status with high specificity and sensitivity. Because some donors lacked HLA typing at each locus, the association tests relied only on the typed subset. According to a later analysis, most CMV-associated TCR beta chains appeared to be HLA-restricted, and the HLA associations seemed to be driven largely by CMV exposure. A later genetic analysis reported fewer N-insertions in productive TCRs among donors in an Asian-associated ancestry cluster than the roughly 690-donor mean. This cohort had only TCR beta chains sequenced, and the lack of alpha or paired-chain data limited which features could be detected. In a later analysis, the rate of TCR association differed among HLA loci, with DRB1 alleles having the most associated TCRs and HLA-C alleles having the fewest. In a later analysis, HLA-associated TCR beta chains were found to be more clonally expanded and to have lower generation probabilities than equally common non-associated chains. In an earlier analysis of around 600 of the donors, most TCR beta V segments appeared in productive rearrangements about 87% or about 30% of the time, broadly matching IMGT annotations. The study listed 164 TCR beta chains as associated with cytomegalovirus. Sequencing depth was assumed to be roughly uniform across donors in the presence/absence analyses, though that assumption may not hold. CMV serostatus was the only immune exposure information available for the cohort. The authors suggested that the approach could potentially be extended to other disease states and immunological phenotypes. A few of the identified cytomegalovirus-associated TCR beta chains were confirmed in vitro to be specific for cytomegalovirus antigens. Linkage disequilibrium might explain the correlated functional status among segregating V segments, but an unknown experimental factor could not be excluded. A further reported finding was that TCR beta sequences accurately predicted the HLA-A and HLA-B alleles for most subjects in the first cohort. The 87-base-pair reads could not distinguish some IMGT-functional V segments, including TRBV6-2 and TRBV6-3, so those segments were excluded. Over 15 rarely observed V segments, including chromosome 9 orphons, were excluded from the earlier analysis of approximately 600 of the donors because counts were too low. An association between a missense DCLRE1C variant and V-gene and J-gene trimming of TCR beta chains was found in a later genetic analysis and replicated in an independent cohort. Assigning TCR associations to individual alleles was difficult when HLA alleles, especially DR and DQ, strongly co-occurred. A group of highly shared sequence variants was considered likely to be a technical artifact of the sequencing pipeline.

The receptor library was made with the immunoSEQ multiplex PCR assay. A mixture of 60 forward primers for TCR Vbeta segments and 13 reverse primers for TCR Jbeta segments was used in the multiplex PCR. A multiplex PCR assay on genomic DNA amplified the CDR3 region of rearranged TCR beta genes. The amplified TCR beta libraries were sequenced on the Illumina HiSeq System as 87-base-pair reads. In the source study's methods: Across the 500 to 700 repertoires, a later analysis counted roughly 77 million unique TCR beta chains, some 11 million of which were shared by at least two donors. A nearest-neighbor algorithm error-corrected the raw reads and collapsed the reads into unique sequences, merging closely related sequences to remove PCR and sequencing errors. To assign V, D and J gene segments, CDR3 sequences were aligned to IMGT reference sequences. For a sequence to be retained, at least a six-nucleotide match to both a V gene segment and a J gene segment was required. Rearrangements were called productive when the CDR3 lacked stop codons and stayed in frame with V and J; all others were non-productive. CDR3 was defined according to IMGT convention as the region running from the second conserved V-encoded cysteine to the conserved J-encoded phenylalanine. The earlier analysis of about 570 of the donors excluded any sequence lacking an unambiguous match to a single V gene segment. In an earlier analysis of approximately 610 of the donors, V segments were called functional above 56.7% productive rearrangements and were called segregating when the between-donor standard deviation exceeded 5%. To diagnose cytomegalovirus status from the catalog of TCR beta chain sequences, a statistical classification framework was built. V and J gene assignment, in a later analysis, came from comparing TCR nucleotide sequences with IMGT/GENE-DB human TR gene sequences. A later analysis assigned CDR3 sequences and most-parsimonious VDJ recombination scenarios with the TCRdist pipeline. In a later analysis, every TCR beta chain was defined by the combination of its CDR3 amino acid sequence and its V-gene family, and reads without a unique V-gene family were dropped. In a later analysis, around 600 highly shared, low-generation-probability nucleotide sequences were removed to address suspected cross-contamination and a sequencing artifact. In a later analysis, a clonal expansion index was calculated for each public chain from normalized within-repertoire ranks of inferred template counts. A later analysis computed generation probabilities with a VDJ recombination model fitted to out-of-frame rearrangements, and checked the results against IGoR. A later analysis scored TCR-TCR, TCR-HLA and TCR-CMV co-occurrence with hypergeometric tests, applying a repertoire-size bias correction to TCR pairs. In a later analysis, false discovery rates were estimated by permuting HLA or CMV assignments 20 times. A later analysis grouped co-occurring TCRs with DBSCAN, adding TCRdist sequence similarity when clustering within HLA-allele-positive subsets. For co-occurrence clustering, repertoires with fewer than 30,000 or more than 120,000 public chains were excluded, along with about five repertoires with anomalous nucleotide sharing. TCRdb re-hosts the immuneACCESS table, in-frame sequences only. Its copies lack some clones; in the studies checked, an unresolved V gene accounts for under half of them, and the cause for the rest is not known. The DNA gave D and trimming, while V, J and clone size come from that table. A total of 90,000 to 120,000 clones appear in this sample, about four fifths of them only once. 3.5% to 5% of the sample lies in the top ten.

Compared with germline, V lacks 6 bases and J lacks 4 bases; bases without a gene match: 7. Taken from cysteine to phenylalanine, the CDR3 has 14 residues. The CDR3 DNA has 42 bases and is translated from base 1. From a lookup of the germline V gene, CDR1 and CDR2 are MNHNS and SASEGT. The rearrangement joined TRBV6-1 to TRBJ2-7; TRBD1 fits 9 bases in the junction. This clonotype originated in a female donor in good health and CMV-seropositive. The sequenced sample was PBMCs. Here is the DNA: TGTGCCAGCAGAAAACCGGGACAGGGTTACGAGCAGTACTTC. The translation is CASRKPGQGYEQYF.